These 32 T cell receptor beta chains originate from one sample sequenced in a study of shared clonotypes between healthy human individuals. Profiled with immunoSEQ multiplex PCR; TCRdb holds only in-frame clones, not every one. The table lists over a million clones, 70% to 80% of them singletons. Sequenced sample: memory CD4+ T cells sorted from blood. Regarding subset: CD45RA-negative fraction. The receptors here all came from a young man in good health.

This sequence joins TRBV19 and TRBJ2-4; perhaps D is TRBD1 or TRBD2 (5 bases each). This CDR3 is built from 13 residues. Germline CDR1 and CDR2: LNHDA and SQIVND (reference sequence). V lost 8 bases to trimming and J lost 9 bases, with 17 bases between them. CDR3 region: CASASGGKGIQYF. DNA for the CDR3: TGTGCCAGTGCCAGTGGGGGAAAAGGCATTCAGTACTTC. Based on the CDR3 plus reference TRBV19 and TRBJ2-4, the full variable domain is DGGITQSPKYLFRKEGQNVTLSCEQNLNHDAMYWYRQDPGQGLRLIYYSQIVNDFQKGDIAEGYSVSREKKESFPLTVTSAQKNPTAFYLCASASGGKGIQYFGAGTRLSVL.

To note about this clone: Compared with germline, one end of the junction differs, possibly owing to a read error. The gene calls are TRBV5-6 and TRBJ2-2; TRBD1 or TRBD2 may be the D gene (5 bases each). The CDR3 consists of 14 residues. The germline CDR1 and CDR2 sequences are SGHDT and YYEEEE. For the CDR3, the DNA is TGTGCCAGCAGCTTGGCGGGGACCACCAGGGAGCTGTTTTTT. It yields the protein CASSLAGTTRELFF. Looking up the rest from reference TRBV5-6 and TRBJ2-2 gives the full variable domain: DAGVTQSPTHLIKTRGQQVTLRCSPKSGHDTVSWYQQALGQGPQFIFQYYEEEERQRGNFPDRFSGHQFPNYSSELNVNALLLGDSALYLCASSLAGTTRELFFGEGSRLTVL.

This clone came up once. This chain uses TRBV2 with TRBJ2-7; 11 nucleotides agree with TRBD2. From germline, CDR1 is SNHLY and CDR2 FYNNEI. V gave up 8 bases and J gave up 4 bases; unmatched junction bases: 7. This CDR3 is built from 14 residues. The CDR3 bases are TGTGCCAGCGCCACTGGACTAGCGGGTTACGAGCAGTACTTC. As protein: CASATGLAGYEQYF.

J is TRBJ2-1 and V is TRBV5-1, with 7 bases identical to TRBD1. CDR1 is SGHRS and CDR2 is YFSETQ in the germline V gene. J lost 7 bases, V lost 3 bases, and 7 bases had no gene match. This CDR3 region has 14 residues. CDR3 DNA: TGCGCCAGCAGCTCCACAGGGGTTTGGAATGAGCAGTTCTTC. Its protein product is CASSSTGVWNEQFF.

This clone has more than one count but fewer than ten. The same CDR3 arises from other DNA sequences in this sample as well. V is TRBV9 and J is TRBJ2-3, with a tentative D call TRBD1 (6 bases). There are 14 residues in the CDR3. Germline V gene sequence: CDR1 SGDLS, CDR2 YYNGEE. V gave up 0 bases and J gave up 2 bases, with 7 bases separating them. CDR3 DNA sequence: TGTGCCAGCAGCGTAGGGGGGCCCACAGATACGCAGTATTTT. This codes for CASSVGGPTDTQYF.

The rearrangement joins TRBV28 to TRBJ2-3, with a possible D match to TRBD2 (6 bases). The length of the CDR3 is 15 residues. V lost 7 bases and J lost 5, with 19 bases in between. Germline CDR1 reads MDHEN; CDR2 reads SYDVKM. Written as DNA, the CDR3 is TGTGCCAGCAACCACGGCCGGGACTTTTTAGATACGCAGTATTTT. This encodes CASNHGRDFLDTQYF.

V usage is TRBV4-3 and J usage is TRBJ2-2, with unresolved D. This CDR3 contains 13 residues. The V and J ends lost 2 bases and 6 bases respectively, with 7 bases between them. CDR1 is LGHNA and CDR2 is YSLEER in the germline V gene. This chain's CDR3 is CASSQFEAGELFF. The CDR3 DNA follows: TGCGCCAGCAGCCAATTCGAGGCCGGGGAGCTGTTTTTT.

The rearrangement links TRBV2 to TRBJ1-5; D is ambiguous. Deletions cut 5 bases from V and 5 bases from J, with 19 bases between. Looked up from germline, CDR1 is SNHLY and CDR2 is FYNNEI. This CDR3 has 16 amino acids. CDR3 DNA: TGTGCCAGCAGTTCGCTCCCCGGGAGCAGACATCAGCCCCAGCATTTT. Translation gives CASSSLPGSRHQPQHF.

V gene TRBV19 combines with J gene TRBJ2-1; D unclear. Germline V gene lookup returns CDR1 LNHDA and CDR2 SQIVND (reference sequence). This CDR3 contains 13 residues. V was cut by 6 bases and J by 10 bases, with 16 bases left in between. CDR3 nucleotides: TGTGCCAGTAGGACCTTTGACTCTCCCGAGCAGTTCTTC. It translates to CASRTFDSPEQFF.

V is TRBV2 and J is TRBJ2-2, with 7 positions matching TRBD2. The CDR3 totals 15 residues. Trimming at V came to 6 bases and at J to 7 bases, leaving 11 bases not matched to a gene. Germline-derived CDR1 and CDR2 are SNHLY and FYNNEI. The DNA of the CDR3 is TGTGCCAGCAGCCCTAGACTAGCCAAGGGCGGGGAGCTGTTTTTT. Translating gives CASSPRLAKGGELFF. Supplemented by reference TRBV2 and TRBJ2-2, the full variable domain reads EPEVTQTPSHQVTQMGQEVILRCVPISNHLYFYWYRQILGQKVEFLVSFYNNEISEKSEIFDDQFSVERPDGSNFTLKIRSTKLEDSAMYFCASSPRLAKGGELFFGEGSRLTVL.

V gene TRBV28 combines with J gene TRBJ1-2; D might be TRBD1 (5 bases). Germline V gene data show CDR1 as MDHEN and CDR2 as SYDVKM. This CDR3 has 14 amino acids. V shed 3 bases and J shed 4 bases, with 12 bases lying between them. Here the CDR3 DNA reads TGTGCCAGCAGTTTGGTAGGACAACCCTATGGCTACACCTTC. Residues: CASSLVGQPYGYTF.

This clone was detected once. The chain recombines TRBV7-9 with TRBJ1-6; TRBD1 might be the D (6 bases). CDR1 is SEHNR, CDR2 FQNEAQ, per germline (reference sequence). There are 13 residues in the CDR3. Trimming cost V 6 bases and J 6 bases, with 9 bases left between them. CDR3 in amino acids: CASSPQGNSPLHF. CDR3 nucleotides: TGTGCCAGCAGTCCACAGGGTAATTCACCCCTCCACTTT. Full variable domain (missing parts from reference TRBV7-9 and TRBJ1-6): DTGVSQNPRHKITKRGQNVTFRCDPISEHNRLYWYRQTLGQGPEFLTYFQNEAQLEKSRLLSDRFSAERPKGSFSTLEIQRTEQGDSAMYLCASSPQGNSPLHFGNGTRLTVT.

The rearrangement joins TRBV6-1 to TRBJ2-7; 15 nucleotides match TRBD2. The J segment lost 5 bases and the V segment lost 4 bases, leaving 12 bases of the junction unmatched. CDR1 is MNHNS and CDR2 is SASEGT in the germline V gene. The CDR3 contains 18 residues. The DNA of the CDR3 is TGTGCCAGCAGTGCCCCTCCGGGACTAGCGGGAGGACCGAACGAGCAGTACTTC. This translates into CASSAPPGLAGGPNEQYF.

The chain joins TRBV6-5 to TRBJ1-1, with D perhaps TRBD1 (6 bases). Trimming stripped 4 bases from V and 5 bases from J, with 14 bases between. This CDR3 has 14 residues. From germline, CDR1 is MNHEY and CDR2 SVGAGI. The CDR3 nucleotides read TGTGCCAGCAGTTTCAAAACAGGGATGACTGAAGCTTTCTTT. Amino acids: CASSFKTGMTEAFF.

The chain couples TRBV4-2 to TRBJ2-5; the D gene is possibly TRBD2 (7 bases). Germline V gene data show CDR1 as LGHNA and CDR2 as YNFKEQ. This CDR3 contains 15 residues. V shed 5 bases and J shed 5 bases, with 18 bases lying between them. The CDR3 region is CASSLGAHGGETQYF. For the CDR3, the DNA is TGTGCCAGCAGCTTGGGGGCACACGGGGGGGAGACCCAGTACTTC.

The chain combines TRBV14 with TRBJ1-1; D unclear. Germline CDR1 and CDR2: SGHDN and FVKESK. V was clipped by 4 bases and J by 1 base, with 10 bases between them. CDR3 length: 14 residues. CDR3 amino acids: CASSRAYGNTEAFF. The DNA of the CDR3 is TGTGCCAGCAGCCGAGCGTATGGGAACACTGAAGCTTTCTTT.

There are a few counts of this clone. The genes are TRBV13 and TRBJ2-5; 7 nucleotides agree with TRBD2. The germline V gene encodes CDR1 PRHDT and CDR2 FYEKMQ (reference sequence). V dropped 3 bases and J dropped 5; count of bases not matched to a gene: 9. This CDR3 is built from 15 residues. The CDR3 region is CASSFERGKQETQYF. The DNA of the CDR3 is TGTGCCAGCAGCTTCGAGCGGGGCAAGCAGGAGACCCAGTACTTC. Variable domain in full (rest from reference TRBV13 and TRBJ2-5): AAGVIQSPRHLIKEKRETATLKCYPIPRHDTVYWYQQGPGQDPQFLISFYEKMQSDKGSIPDRFSAQQFSDYHSELNMSSLELGDSALYFCASSFERGKQETQYFGPGTRLLVL.

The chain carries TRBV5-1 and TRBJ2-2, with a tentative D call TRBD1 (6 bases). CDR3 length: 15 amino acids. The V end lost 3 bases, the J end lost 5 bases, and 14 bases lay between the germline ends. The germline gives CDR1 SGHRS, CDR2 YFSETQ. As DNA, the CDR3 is TGCGCCAGCAGCTCGATTACAGGGAGAACCGGGGAGCTGTTTTTT. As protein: CASSSITGRTGELFF.

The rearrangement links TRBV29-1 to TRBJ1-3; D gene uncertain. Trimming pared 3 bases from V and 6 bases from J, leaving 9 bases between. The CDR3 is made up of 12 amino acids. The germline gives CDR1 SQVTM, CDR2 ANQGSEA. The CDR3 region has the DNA TGCAGCGTTGACGGGGTTGAAAACACCATATATTTT. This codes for CSVDGVENTIYF.

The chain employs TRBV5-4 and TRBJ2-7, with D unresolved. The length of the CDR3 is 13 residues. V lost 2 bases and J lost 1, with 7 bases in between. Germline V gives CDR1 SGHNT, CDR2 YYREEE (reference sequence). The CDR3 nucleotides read TGTGCCAGCAGCTTTCCTGATTCCTACGAGCAGTACTTC. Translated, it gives CASSFPDSYEQYF. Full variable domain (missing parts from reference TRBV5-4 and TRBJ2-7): ETGVTQSPTHLIKTRGQQVTLRCSSQSGHNTVSWYQQALGQGPQFIFQYYREEENGRGNFPPRFSGLQFPNYSSELNVNALELDDSALYLCASSFPDSYEQYFGPGTRLTVT.

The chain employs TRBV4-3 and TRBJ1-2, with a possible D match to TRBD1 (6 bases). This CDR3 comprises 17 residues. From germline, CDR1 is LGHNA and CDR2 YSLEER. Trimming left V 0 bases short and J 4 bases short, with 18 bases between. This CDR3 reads CASSQDLLAGDLYGYTF. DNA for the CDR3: TGCGCCAGCAGCCAAGATCTACTGGCAGGGGATCTCTATGGCTACACCTTC.

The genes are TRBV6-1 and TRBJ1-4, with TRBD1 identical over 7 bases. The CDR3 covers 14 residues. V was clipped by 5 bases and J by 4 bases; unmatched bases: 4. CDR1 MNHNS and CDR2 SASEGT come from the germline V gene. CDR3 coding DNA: TGTGCCAGCAGTAAAGGACAGGATAATGAAAAACTGTTTTTT. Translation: CASSKGQDNEKLFF.

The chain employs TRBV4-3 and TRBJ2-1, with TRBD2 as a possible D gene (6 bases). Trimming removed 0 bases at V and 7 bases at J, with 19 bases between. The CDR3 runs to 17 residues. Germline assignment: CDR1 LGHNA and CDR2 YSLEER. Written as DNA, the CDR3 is TGCGCCAGCAGCCAAGACGGGGGATCCCGTTTTTTAAATGAGCAGTTCTTC. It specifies CASSQDGGSRFLNEQFF.

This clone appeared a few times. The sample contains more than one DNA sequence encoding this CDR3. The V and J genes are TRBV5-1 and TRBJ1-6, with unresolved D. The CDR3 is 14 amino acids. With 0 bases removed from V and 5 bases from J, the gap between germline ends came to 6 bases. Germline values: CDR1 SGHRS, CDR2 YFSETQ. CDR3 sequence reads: CASSLELDNSPLHF. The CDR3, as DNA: TGCGCCAGCAGCTTGGAGCTCGATAATTCACCCCTCCACTTT.

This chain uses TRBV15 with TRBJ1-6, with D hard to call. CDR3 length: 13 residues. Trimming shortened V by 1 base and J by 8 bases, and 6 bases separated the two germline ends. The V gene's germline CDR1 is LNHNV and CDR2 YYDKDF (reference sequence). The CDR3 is CATSRATDSPLHF. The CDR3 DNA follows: TGTGCCACCAGCAGAGCCACAGATTCACCCCTCCACTTT.

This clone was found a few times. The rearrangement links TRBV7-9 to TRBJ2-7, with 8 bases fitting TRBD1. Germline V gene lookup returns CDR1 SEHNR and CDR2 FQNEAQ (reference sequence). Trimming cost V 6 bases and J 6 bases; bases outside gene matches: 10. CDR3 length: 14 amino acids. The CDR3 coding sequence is TGTGCCAGCAGACCTGGACAGGGAGTAACCGAGCAGTACTTC. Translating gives CASRPGQGVTEQYF.

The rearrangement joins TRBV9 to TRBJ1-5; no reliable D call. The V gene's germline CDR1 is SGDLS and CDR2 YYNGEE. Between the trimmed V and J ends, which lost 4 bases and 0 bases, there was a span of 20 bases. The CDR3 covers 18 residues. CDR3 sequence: CASSFPGPTAHSNQPQHF. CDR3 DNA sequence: TGTGCCAGCAGCTTTCCGGGCCCAACTGCTCATAGCAATCAGCCCCAGCATTTT.

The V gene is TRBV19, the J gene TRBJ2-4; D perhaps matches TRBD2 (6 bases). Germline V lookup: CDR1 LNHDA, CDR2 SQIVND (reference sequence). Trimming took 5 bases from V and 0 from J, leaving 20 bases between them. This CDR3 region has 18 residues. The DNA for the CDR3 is TGTGCCAGTAGTCCCTCCTTGGGGCTAGCGTTAGCCAAAAACATTCAGTACTTC. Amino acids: CASSPSLGLALAKNIQYF.

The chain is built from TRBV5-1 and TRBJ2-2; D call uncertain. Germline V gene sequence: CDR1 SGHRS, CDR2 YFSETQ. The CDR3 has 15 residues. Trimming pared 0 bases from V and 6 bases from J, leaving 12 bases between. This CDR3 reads CASSLGHPGAGELFF. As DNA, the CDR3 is TGCGCCAGCAGCTTGGGACACCCTGGGGCCGGGGAGCTGTTTTTT.

The CDR3 loop reads CASSLERAGANVLTF. The CDR3 DNA reads TGTGCCAGCAGCTTGGAGAGGGCTGGGGCCAACGTCCTGACTTTC. The V call is TRBV5-4, the J call TRBJ2-6; possible D gene TRBD2, 5 bases. CDR1 is SGHNT, CDR2 YYREEE, per germline (reference sequence). V shed 0 bases and J shed 2 bases, with 6 bases lying between them. The CDR3 runs 15 residues.

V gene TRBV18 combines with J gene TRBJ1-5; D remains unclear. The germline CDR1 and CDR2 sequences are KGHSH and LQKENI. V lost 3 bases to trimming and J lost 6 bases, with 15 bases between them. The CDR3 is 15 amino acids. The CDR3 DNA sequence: TGTGCCAGCTCACCCTCTCGGGGAGGGATTCAGCCCCAGCATTTT. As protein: CASSPSRGGIQPQHF.

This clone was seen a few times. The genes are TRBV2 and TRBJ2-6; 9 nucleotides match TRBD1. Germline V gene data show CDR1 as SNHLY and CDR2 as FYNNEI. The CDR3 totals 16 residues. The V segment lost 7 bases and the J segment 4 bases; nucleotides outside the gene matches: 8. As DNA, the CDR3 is TGTGCCAGCAAACCGGGACAGGGATCCGGGGCCAACGTCCTGACTTTC. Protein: CASKPGQGSGANVLTF.